A selection of T cell receptor beta chains follows, all from one sample in a study of beta chain features in type 1 diabetes. Assay used: immunoSEQ multiplex PCR; TCRdb lists only in-frame clones, some missing. The sample carries 900,000 or so clones, 15% to 20% recorded once. Sequencing was performed on naive CD4+ T cells from blood. Receptors were obtained from a woman under 30 in good health. The CDR3 runs from the conserved cysteine through the conserved F or W. A D gene is named only where the DNA matches it firmly. Clone sizes are given selectively: once, few, many, or a class where the clone is expanded.

length: 14
D: NA
V: TRBV6-1
size: NA
J: TRBJ2-1
CDR3: CASSVGSLNNEQFF
DNA: TGTGCCAGCAGTGTAGGCAGCTTAAACAATGAGCAGTTCTTC

length: 15
D: NA
V: TRBV7-3
size: few
J: TRBJ2-1
CDR3: CASSLLGGTYNEQFF
DNA: TGTGCCAGCAGCTTACTAGGGGGAACTTACAATGAGCAGTTCTTC

length: 14
D: TRBD2
V: TRBV11-3
size: few
J: TRBJ2-1
CDR3: CASSAGGSYNEQFF
DNA: TGTGCCAGCAGCGCGGGAGGATCCTACAATGAGCAGTTCTTC

length: 13
D: NA
V: TRBV9
size: few
J: TRBJ2-5
CDR3: CASSAQSQETQYF
DNA: TGTGCCAGCAGCGCTCAGAGTCAAGAGACCCAGTACTTC

length: 14
D: NA
V: TRBV7-2
size: few
J: TRBJ1-1
CDR3: CASSLARGTTEAFF
DNA: TGTGCCAGCAGCTTAGCGCGAGGGACGACTGAAGCTTTCTTT

length: 17
D: NA
V: TRBV4-3
size: NA
J: TRBJ2-3
CDR3: CASSQDRAEGGLDTQYF
DNA: TGCGCCAGCAGCCAAGATCGGGCGGAAGGAGGACTAGATACGCAGTATTTT

length: 14
D: NA
V: TRBV6-6
size: NA
J: TRBJ2-1
CDR3: CASSIAAGRNEQFF
DNA: TGTGCCAGCAGTATTGCGGCAGGGCGCAATGAGCAGTTCTTC

length: 12
D: NA
V: TRBV5-1
size: few
J: TRBJ2-3
CDR3: CASSSEYDTQYF
DNA: TGCGCCAGCAGCTCAGAATACGATACGCAGTATTTT

length: 14
D: TRBD1
V: TRBV6-1
size: NA
J: TRBJ2-2
CDR3: CASSGQGFTGELFF
DNA: TGTGCCAGCTCGGGACAGGGTTTCACCGGGGAGCTGTTTTTT

length: 17
D: TRBD1
V: TRBV4-2
size: NA
J: TRBJ2-7
CDR3: CASSLHSPGTGMGEQYF
DNA: TGTGCCAGCAGCCTGCATAGCCCCGGGACAGGGATGGGGGAGCAGTACTTC

length: 16
D: NA
V: TRBV4-2
size: few
J: TRBJ1-4
CDR3: CASSQIEGLTNEKLFF
DNA: TGTGCCAGCAGCCAAATTGAGGGCCTAACTAATGAAAAACTGTTTTTT

length: 15
D: TRBD2
V: TRBV7-9
size: few
J: TRBJ2-3
CDR3: CASSDLSGRGDTQYF
DNA: TGTGCCAGCAGCGACCTTAGCGGGAGGGGAGATACGCAGTATTTT

length: 14
D: NA
V: TRBV7-9
size: NA
J: TRBJ2-5
CDR3: CASSLGTSRETQYF
DNA: TGTGCCAGCAGCCTTGGTACATCTCGGGAGACCCAGTACTTC

length: 13
D: TRBD1
V: TRBV10-1
size: NA
J: TRBJ1-2
CDR3: CASQGQANYGYTF
DNA: TGCGCCAGTCAAGGACAGGCAAACTATGGCTACACCTTC

length: 13
D: NA
V: TRBV29-1
size: few
J: TRBJ2-3
CDR3: CSVEDPGTDTQYF
DNA: TGCAGCGTTGAAGATCCGGGCACAGATACGCAGTATTTT

length: 16
D: TRBD1
V: TRBV9
size: few
J: TRBJ2-2
CDR3: CASSVRTGVNTGELFF
DNA: TGTGCCAGCAGCGTACGGACAGGGGTGAACACCGGGGAGCTGTTTTTT

length: 14
D: NA
V: TRBV7-8
size: few
J: TRBJ2-2
CDR3: CASSRTRNTGELFF
DNA: TGTGCCAGCAGCAGGACACGTAACACCGGGGAGCTGTTTTTT

length: 21
D: NA
V: TRBV21-1
size: NA
J: TRBJ1-1
CDR3: CASSKARTSAKGQQRNTEAFF
DNA: TGTGCCAGCAGCAAAGCGCGTACCTCGGCAAAGGGTCAACAGAGGAACACTGAAGCTTTCTTT